The rows below give T cell receptor beta chains drawn from one sample of a study of T-cell reconstitution after alpha-beta-depleted transplantation in children. TCRdb analysed the PCR reads with MiXCR anew, one entry per CDR3 protein. The table has roughly 300,000 distinct CDR3 sequences, around a tenth seen once; the top ten hold around 24%. Sequences were derived from peripheral blood, sampled 180 days after TCRalphabeta/CD19-depleted stem cell transplant. Receptors originate from a male patient aged 2-10 years who had a stem cell transplant for chronic granulomatous disease, so the T cells may come from the graft donor. Each CDR3 is given with its conserved first and last residue. The order of the fields is J gene, V gene, CDR3 protein.

j_call: TRBJ2-1
v_call: TRBV27
cdr3_aa: CASSLWGKVNEQFF

j_call: TRBJ2-5
v_call: TRBV29-1
cdr3_aa: CSVESAGGFQETQYF

j_call: TRBJ2-7
v_call: TRBV13
cdr3_aa: CASSSLGGGQGYEQYF

j_call: TRBJ2-5
v_call: TRBV3-1
cdr3_aa: CASSQDWETQYF

j_call: TRBJ1-1
v_call: TRBV5-5
cdr3_aa: CASSLAVGQNTEAFF

j_call: TRBJ2-4
v_call: TRBV25-1
cdr3_aa: CASSEGALHHF

j_call: TRBJ2-2
v_call: TRBV3-1
cdr3_aa: CASSQEQGFGGELFF

j_call: TRBJ2-1
v_call: TRBV20-1
cdr3_aa: CSAGARLAGGLDEQFF

j_call: TRBJ1-6
v_call: TRBV12-3/TRBV12-4
cdr3_aa: CASSFGGHNSPLHF

j_call: TRBJ1-6
v_call: TRBV6-1
cdr3_aa: CASGRWSSYNSPLHF

j_call: TRBJ1-4
v_call: TRBV18
cdr3_aa: CASSLRRETNEKLFF

j_call: TRBJ1-1
v_call: TRBV29-1
cdr3_aa: CSGLGGVNTEAFF

j_call: TRBJ1-5
v_call: TRBV2
cdr3_aa: CATQISGGLMPQHF

j_call: TRBJ1-5
v_call: TRBV10-3
cdr3_aa: CAISRGMSNQPQHF

j_call: TRBJ2-7
v_call: TRBV29-1
cdr3_aa: CSVEDLFTGGRYEQYF

j_call: TRBJ2-1
v_call: TRBV7-7
cdr3_aa: CASSLGLAGDGSEQFF

j_call: TRBJ1-1
v_call: TRBV28
cdr3_aa: CASNRGENTEAFF

j_call: TRBJ2-4
v_call: TRBV27
cdr3_aa: CASGQGLAKNIQYF

j_call: TRBJ2-5
v_call: TRBV7-9
cdr3_aa: CASSTVGETQYF

j_call: TRBJ2-1
v_call: TRBV25-1
cdr3_aa: CASSEFHGRDFF

j_call: TRBJ1-1
v_call: TRBV12-3/TRBV12-4
cdr3_aa: CASSFRRNTEAFF

j_call: TRBJ2-7
v_call: TRBV6-1
cdr3_aa: CASSVGTVSSYEQYF

j_call: TRBJ1-6
v_call: TRBV20-1
cdr3_aa: CSAGTANSPLHF

j_call: TRBJ2-5
v_call: TRBV25-1
cdr3_aa: CASSALAGGQYF

j_call: TRBJ2-7
v_call: TRBV11-1
cdr3_aa: CASSLTGQGSARYVHEQYF

j_call: TRBJ2-2
v_call: TRBV28
cdr3_aa: CASSFGLAGGPGTGELFF

j_call: TRBJ2-1
v_call: TRBV6-5
cdr3_aa: CASSFKYSGRMYNEQFF

j_call: TRBJ1-2
v_call: TRBV29-1
cdr3_aa: CSVADRGDTNYGYTF

j_call: TRBJ2-7
v_call: TRBV28
cdr3_aa: CASSIYGTGNYEQYF

j_call: TRBJ1-4
v_call: TRBV6-1
cdr3_aa: CASTSGTEVEKLFF

j_call: TRBJ2-2
v_call: TRBV6-5
cdr3_aa: CASSYSTSVTGELFF

j_call: TRBJ2-7
v_call: TRBV5-1
cdr3_aa: CASSGGPQHEQYF

j_call: TRBJ2-1
v_call: TRBV28
cdr3_aa: CASSLLGQGRNEQFF

j_call: TRBJ2-2
v_call: TRBV6-1
cdr3_aa: CASSEVGIGELFF

j_call: TRBJ2-7
v_call: TRBV10-3
cdr3_aa: CAISEYHPGSSYEQYF

j_call: TRBJ2-7
v_call: TRBV5-1
cdr3_aa: CASSHRPMEYEQYF

j_call: TRBJ2-1
v_call: TRBV4-2
cdr3_aa: CASSAEGGGDSSYNEQFF

j_call: TRBJ2-1
v_call: TRBV12-3/TRBV12-4
cdr3_aa: CASSGVGPQFF

j_call: TRBJ2-7
v_call: TRBV7-3
cdr3_aa: CASCLGFGTGLAGYVEQYF

j_call: TRBJ2-5
v_call: TRBV6-1
cdr3_aa: CASSLSPTRQETQYF

j_call: TRBJ2-6
v_call: TRBV5-1
cdr3_aa: CASSSLTGTRGWANVLTF

j_call: TRBJ2-6
v_call: TRBV7-9
cdr3_aa: CASSFRTAGANVLTF